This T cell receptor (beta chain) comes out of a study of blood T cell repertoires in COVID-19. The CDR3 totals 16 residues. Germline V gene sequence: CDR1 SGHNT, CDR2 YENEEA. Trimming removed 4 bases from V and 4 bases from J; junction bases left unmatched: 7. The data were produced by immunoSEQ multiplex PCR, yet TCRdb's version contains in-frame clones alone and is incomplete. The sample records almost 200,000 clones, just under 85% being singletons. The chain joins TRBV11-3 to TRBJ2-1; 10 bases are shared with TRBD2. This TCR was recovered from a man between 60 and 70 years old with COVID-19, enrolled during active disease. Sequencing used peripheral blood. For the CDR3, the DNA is TGTGCCAGCAGCTCATACAGCGGGAGGGGTTACAATGAGCAGTTCTTC. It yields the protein CASSSYSGRGYNEQFF.